The rows below give T cell receptor beta chains drawn from one sample of a study of T-cell memory formation after mild COVID-19. A single record per CDR3 protein comes from TCRdb applying MiXCR to the 5' RACE reads. The table lists 400,000 or so distinct CDR3 sequences, 20% to 25% of them singletons. Specimen: PBMCs or a T cell subset sorted from them (not recorded which). The source of these receptors is an adult woman who had mild COVID-19 (a few samples of this study predate the infection). Cell type and time point are not known. CDR3s include the opening cysteine and the closing phenylalanine or tryptophan. D genes are given only for firm matches. Clone size is given for some rows only: seen once, a few or many times, or a class if the clone is expanded.

clone_size j_call v_call d_call cdr3_nt cdr3_aa
once TRBJ2-7 TRBV19 NA TGTGCCAGTAGCCCGATTGTGGATTCCTACGAGCAGTACTTC CASSPIVDSYEQYF
NA TRBJ2-3 TRBV4-1 NA TGCGCCAGCAGCCAAGTCGTATCAGATACGCAGTATTTT CASSQVVSDTQYF
few TRBJ2-7 TRBV5-4 NA TGTGCCAGCAGCTTGGGGCGACAGTCCCTTGGGGAGCAGTACTTC CASSLGRQSLGEQYF
few TRBJ2-7 TRBV6-2/TRBV6-3 TRBD1 TGTGCCAGCAGAAAAACAGGGGGCGACGAGCAGTACTTC CASRKTGGDEQYF
NA TRBJ1-1 TRBV9 TRBD1 TGTGCCAGCAGCGCTGTCACAGGGGTAGGAACTGAAGCTTTCTTT CASSAVTGVGTEAFF
NA TRBJ2-5 TRBV9 NA TGTGCCAGCAGCCCCGCGGCTGGCGGGAAGGAAGAGACCCAGTACTTC CASSPAAGGKEETQYF
few TRBJ2-5 TRBV9 NA TGTGCCAGCAGCGTAGGTATAAGCTCCGTGGGGGAGACCCAGTACTTC CASSVGISSVGETQYF
NA TRBJ2-1 TRBV5-1 TRBD2 TGCGCCAGCAGCTCTGCGGGAGGTTGGTACAATGAGCAGTTCTTC CASSSAGGWYNEQFF
few TRBJ1-5 TRBV12-3/TRBV12-4 NA TGTGCCAGCAGACTGGGTGGCTCGGGTCAGCCCCAGCATTTT CASRLGGSGQPQHF
NA TRBJ1-1 TRBV7-9 NA TGTGCCAGCAGCATGAAGGGGGGGAACACTGAAGCTTTCTTT CASSMKGGNTEAFF
NA TRBJ2-3 TRBV5-1 NA TGCGCCAGCAGAAAGGGCGGGTTAGCAGATACGCAGTATTTT CASRKGGLADTQYF